The present TCR beta chain was sequenced within a study of blood T cells in healthy people across ages. Study-wide results and limits: There was a strong correlation between TCR beta diversity and naive T cell percentage.

Per germline, CDR1 DFQATT and CDR2 SNEGSKA (reference sequence). The CDR3 sequence is 16 residues long. Trimming took 5 bases from V and 7 from J, leaving 27 bases between them. A second PCR, run for about 6 to 12 cycles, used a sample-barcoded 5' primer plus a J-beta primer mix. Each single sample gave us at least 2.5 million CDR3-containing paired-end reads. TCRdb passed the 5' RACE reads through MiXCR, listing each CDR3 protein once. The repertoire holds around 1.5 million distinct CDR3 sequences, about 32% seen once, with 11% in the top ten. As concerns this clonotype: Antigen unknown.

The TCR originated in a woman aged 25-40 years in good health. The chain couples TRBV20-1 to TRBJ2-7; weak D call: TRBD2 (6 bases). The sample comprised blood. Here the CDR3 DNA reads TGCAGTGCTCTGGGCCGGCGGGGAGAAACCTACAATGAGCAGTACTTC. Amino acids: CSALGRRGETYNEQYF.